The clone carrying this TCR beta chain was picked up a small number of times. Antigen: not known. The sample comes from a study of cytomegalovirus exposure and HLA in healthy donors. Study-level findings and limits: In an earlier analysis, in 587 donors, most V segments appeared productive either ~87% or ~30% of the time. The study found most TCR sequences rare, yet found some public TCRs in many donors.

The PCR made use of 60 Vbeta and 13 Jbeta primers. The protocol was immunoSEQ multiplex PCR, while the TCRdb copy is restricted to in-frame clones and leaves out a portion. Of roughly 120,000 clones listed, approximately 80% are singletons. Deletions cut 0 bases from V and 8 bases from J, with 13 bases between. The length of the CDR3 is 14 residues. Germline-derived CDR1 and CDR2 are MNHEY and SVGAGI. This clonotype originated in a man between 18 and 29 years old in good health and CMV-seropositive. Sequenced material: PBMCs. The chain couples TRBV6-5 to TRBJ1-2; TRBD1 might be the D (6 bases). The CDR3 region is CASSYSAGDRGYTF. The CDR3, as DNA: TGTGCCAGCAGTTACTCGGCAGGGGATCGCGGCTACACCTTC.